This TCR beta chain derives from a study of blood T cell repertoires in COVID-19 (dated by TCRdb to about 2020). Study-level background: Collaborator samples came from the United States, Italy and Spain and covered acute and convalescent phases of COVID-19. The sample metadata nearly always contained a de-identified subject ID, COVID-19 status, age in years and sex. Samples were obtained from the ongoing ImmuneRACE study (first 160 participants) and from about 1,300 subjects provided by 6 global collaborators. Deeply sampled blood TCRbeta repertoires from subjects exposed to, actively infected with, or recovered from COVID-19 were included in the dataset. Where available, HLA class I and class II types were taken from metadata supplied by the sample provider and were not determined by assay-based typing. The repertoires were released in a freely available public database intended as a resource for research on the immune response to SARS-CoV-2. The material from the prospective study consisted of cDNA or gDNA derived from T cells, B-cell-depleted T cells, or PBMCs. Results and caveats for the whole study, not just this receptor: Clinical and demographic metadata were provided uncurated, with the amount varying by source and participant.

The immunoSEQ Assay, a bias-controlled multiplex PCR, was used to amplify TCRbeta CDR3 regions from genomic DNA. Per the original workflow: The number of nucleated cells in each sample was estimated by amplification of reference gene primers within the assay. To quantify the absolute abundance of each unique TCRbeta CDR3 rearrangement, sequence reads were collapsed and filtered. For each sample, productive Simpson clonality was calculated as the square root of Simpson's diversity index over productive rearrangements. The immuneACCESS repertoire file appears here via TCRdb, limited to in-frame rearrangements. These files lack a portion of the clones; in checked studies, under half of the deficit traces to unresolved V genes, and the cause of the others is not known. V, J and clone size are those of that table, while D and trimming were read from the DNA. The table for this sample lists approximately 150,000 clones; roughly 93% of them were counted only once. The ten top clones hold roughly 2% of the sample.

Unmatched junction bases come to 11, with V trimmed by 3 bases and J by 4 bases. CDR1 and CDR2 were assigned from the germline V gene as SGHVS and FNYEAQ. From the cysteine up to the phenylalanine, the CDR3 has a length of 17 residues. The retained sequence is limited to the CDR3, 51 bases, with the frame set at the first base. In Seattle, one collaborating source enrolled patients while the infection was active and tracked those patients longitudinally over the course of disease. Whole blood was collected in K2EDTA tubes by collaborating institutions according to the institutions' own protocols. For TCRbeta analysis, collaborators shipped samples as frozen whole blood, isolated PBMCs, or DNA extracted from either of those sample types. As regards this clone: What this receptor recognizes is not known. Per-nucleotide qualities are absent, and no much larger clonotype sits a single base away.

Sequenced input: peripheral blood. This clonotype was sampled from a woman between 55 and 75 years old with COVID-19, enrolled during active disease. The receptor chain draws on TRBV7-6 and TRBJ1-5; the junction holds 8 bases that match TRBD1. The nucleotide sequence reads as follows: TGTGCCAGCAGCTTGGGGCTAGGGGGACAGGTAAATCAGCCCCAGCATTTT. This codes for CASSLGLGGQVNQPQHF.